The 7 T cell receptor beta chains listed next were all sequenced from one sample in a study of shared clonotypes between healthy human individuals. Naive CD8 cells comprised CD45RO-negative, CCR7-positively selected cells, excluding terminally differentiated effector memory CD45RA+ cells. Libraries were prepared by immunoSEQ multiplex PCR; TCRdb keeps only in-frame clonotypes and omits some of them. The sample yields 660,000 or so clones, approximately 96% seen once. Material for sequencing was naive CD8+ T cells sorted from blood. These receptors were taken from a woman younger than 45 in good health.

The chain links TRBV27 to TRBJ2-7; perhaps TRBD2 as D (5 bases). There are 13 residues in the CDR3. V shed 3 bases and J shed 4 bases, with 10 bases lying between them. Germline-derived CDR1 and CDR2 are MNHEY and SMNVEV (reference sequence). In nucleotides, the CDR3 is TGTGCCAGCAGTTTCTCGAGGGTTTACGAGCAGTACTTC. This encodes CASSFSRVYEQYF.

This chain links TRBV7-9 with TRBJ2-5; D possibly matches TRBD1 or TRBD2 (5 bases each). V lost 5 bases and J 0 bases, leaving 19 bases between the germline ends. The CDR3 has 17 residues. Germline V lookup: CDR1 SEHNR, CDR2 FQNEAQ (reference sequence). This CDR3 reads CASSGITWDAHQETQYF. The CDR3 coding sequence is TGTGCCAGCAGCGGAATTACCTGGGACGCCCACCAAGAGACCCAGTACTTC.

The chain employs TRBV2 and TRBJ2-2, with D possibly TRBD1 on 6 matching bases. CDR3 length: 18 residues. The V end lost 4 bases, the J end lost 4 bases, and 22 bases lay between the germline ends. The germline V gene has CDR1 SNHLY and CDR2 FYNNEI. Written as DNA, the CDR3 is TGTGCCAGCAGTGTTAAAGTCGGACAGATGCCAGTCACCGGGGAGCTGTTTTTT. Encoded protein: CASSVKVGQMPVTGELFF.

The gene calls are TRBV11-2 and TRBJ1-1; D ambiguous. The V gene lost 1 base and the J gene lost 7 bases, with 4 bases spanning the gap. CDR1 is SGHAT and CDR2 is FQNNGV in the germline V gene. The CDR3 is 11 residues long. The CDR3 region is CASSLGFEAFF. The DNA of the CDR3 is TGTGCCAGCAGCTTAGGCTTTGAAGCTTTCTTT.

About this clone itself: Germline and junction disagree at one end, which may indicate a read error. The V gene is TRBV19, the J gene TRBJ2-1; no clear D gene. Germline loops: CDR1 LNHDA, CDR2 SQIVND (reference sequence). This CDR3 contains 15 residues. As DNA, the CDR3 is TGTGCCAGTAGTCCCTCGGGTCTTTCCTACGATGAGCAGTTCTTC. Translation gives CASSPSGLSYDEQFF.

This rearrangement joins TRBV6-5 to TRBJ2-5; the D is unclear. The CDR3 has 12 residues. Germline-derived CDR1 and CDR2 are MNHEY and SVGAGI. Deletions cut 6 bases from V and 4 bases from J, with 9 bases between. The CDR3 DNA is TGTGCCAGCAGGGGAACGGGAGAGACCCAGTACTTC. Translated, it gives CASRGTGETQYF.

The chain links TRBV25-1 to TRBJ1-2; a possible D gene is TRBD1 (5 bases). Germline CDR1 MGHDK, CDR2 SYGVNS. The CDR3 spans 14 residues. V dropped 2 bases and J dropped 0 bases, with 7 bases sitting between them. The CDR3 bases are TGTGCCAGCAGTGAAATAGGGGCTAACTATGGCTACACCTTC. Residues: CASSEIGANYGYTF.